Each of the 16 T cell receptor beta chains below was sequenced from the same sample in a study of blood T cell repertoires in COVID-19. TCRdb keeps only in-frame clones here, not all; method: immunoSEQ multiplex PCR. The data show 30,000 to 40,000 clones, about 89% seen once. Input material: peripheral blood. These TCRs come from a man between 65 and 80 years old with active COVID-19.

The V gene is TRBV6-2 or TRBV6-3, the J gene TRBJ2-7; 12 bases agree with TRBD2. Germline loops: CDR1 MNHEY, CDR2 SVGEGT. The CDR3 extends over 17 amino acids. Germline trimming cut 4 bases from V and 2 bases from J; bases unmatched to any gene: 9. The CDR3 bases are TGTGCCAGCAGTTTTCGGCTCACTAGCGGGAGGACCTACGAGCAGTACTTC. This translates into CASSFRLTSGRTYEQYF.

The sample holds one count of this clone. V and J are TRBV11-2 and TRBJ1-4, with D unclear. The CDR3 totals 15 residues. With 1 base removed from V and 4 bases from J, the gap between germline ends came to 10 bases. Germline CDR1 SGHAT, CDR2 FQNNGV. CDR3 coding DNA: TGTGCCAGCAGCTTAGGCAGCAGGAATAATGAAAAACTGTTTTTT. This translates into CASSLGSRNNEKLFF.

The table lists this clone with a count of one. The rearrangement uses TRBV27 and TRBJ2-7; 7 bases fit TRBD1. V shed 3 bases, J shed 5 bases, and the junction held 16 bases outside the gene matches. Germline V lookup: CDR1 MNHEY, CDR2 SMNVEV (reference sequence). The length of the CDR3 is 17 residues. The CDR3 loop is CASSLGIGGANANEQYF. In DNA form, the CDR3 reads TGTGCCAGCAGTTTGGGGATAGGGGGCGCGAATGCGAACGAGCAGTACTTC.

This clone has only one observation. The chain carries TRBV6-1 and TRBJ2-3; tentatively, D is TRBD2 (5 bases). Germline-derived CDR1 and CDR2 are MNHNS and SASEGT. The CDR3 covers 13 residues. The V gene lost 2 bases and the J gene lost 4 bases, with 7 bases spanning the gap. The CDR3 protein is CASSELAPDTQYF. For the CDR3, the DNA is TGTGCCAGCAGTGAACTAGCTCCAGATACGCAGTATTTT.

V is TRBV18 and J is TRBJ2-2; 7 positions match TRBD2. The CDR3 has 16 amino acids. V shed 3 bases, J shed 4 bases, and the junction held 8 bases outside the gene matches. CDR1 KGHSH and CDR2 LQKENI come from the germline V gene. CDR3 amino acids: CASSPATGLTTGELFF. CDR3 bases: TGTGCCAGCTCACCCGCCACGGGACTAACCACCGGGGAGCTGTTTTTT. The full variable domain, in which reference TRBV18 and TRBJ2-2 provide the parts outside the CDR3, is NAGVMQNPRHLVRRRGQEARLRCSPMKGHSHVYWYRQLPEEGLKFMVYLQKENIIDESGMPKERFSAEFPKEGPSILRIQQVVRGDSAAYFCASSPATGLTTGELFFGEGSRLTVL.

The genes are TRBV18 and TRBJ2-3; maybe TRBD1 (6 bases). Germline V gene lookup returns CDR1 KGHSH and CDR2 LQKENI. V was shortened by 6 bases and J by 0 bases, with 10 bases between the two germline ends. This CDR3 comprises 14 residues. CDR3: CASSRTDSTDTQYF. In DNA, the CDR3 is TGTGCCAGCTCCCGGACAGACAGCACAGATACGCAGTATTTT.

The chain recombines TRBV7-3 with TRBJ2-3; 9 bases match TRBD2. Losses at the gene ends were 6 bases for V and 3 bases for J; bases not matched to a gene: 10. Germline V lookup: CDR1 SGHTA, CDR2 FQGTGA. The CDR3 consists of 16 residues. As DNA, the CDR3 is TGTGCCAGCAGTTCCAGTAGCGGGAGCGGAACAGATACGCAGTATTTT. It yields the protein CASSSSSGSGTDTQYF. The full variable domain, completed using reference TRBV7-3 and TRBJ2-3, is GAGVSQTPSNKVTEKGKYVELRCDPISGHTALYWYRQSLGQGPEFLIYFQGTGAADDSGLPNDRFFAVRPEGSVSTLKIQRTERGDSAVYLCASSSSSGSGTDTQYFGPGTRLTVL.

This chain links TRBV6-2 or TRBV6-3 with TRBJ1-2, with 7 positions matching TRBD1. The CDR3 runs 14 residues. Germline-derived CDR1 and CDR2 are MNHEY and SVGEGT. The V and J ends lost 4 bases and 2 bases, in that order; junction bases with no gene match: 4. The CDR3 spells CASSSQTGNYGYTF. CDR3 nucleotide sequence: TGTGCCAGCAGTTCTCAGACAGGGAACTATGGCTACACCTTC.

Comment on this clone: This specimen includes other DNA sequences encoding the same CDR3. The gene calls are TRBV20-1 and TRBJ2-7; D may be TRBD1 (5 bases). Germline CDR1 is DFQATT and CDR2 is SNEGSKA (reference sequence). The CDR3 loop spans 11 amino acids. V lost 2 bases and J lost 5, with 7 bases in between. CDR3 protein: CSARSGHEQYF. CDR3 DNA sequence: TGCAGTGCTAGATCAGGGCACGAGCAGTACTTC.

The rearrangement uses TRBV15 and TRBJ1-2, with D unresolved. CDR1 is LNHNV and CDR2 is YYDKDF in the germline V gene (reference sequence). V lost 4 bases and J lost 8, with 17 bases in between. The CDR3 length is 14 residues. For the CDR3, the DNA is TGTGCCACCAGCACCGTCGGGAGGGTGCAGGGCTACACCTTC. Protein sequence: CATSTVGRVQGYTF.

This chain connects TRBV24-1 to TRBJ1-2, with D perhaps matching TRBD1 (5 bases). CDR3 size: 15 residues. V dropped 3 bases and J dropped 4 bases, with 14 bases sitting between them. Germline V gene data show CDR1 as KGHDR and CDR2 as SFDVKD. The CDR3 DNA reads TGTGCCACCAGTGATGGGGTGACCGGGGGCTATGGCTACACCTTC. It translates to CATSDGVTGGYGYTF.

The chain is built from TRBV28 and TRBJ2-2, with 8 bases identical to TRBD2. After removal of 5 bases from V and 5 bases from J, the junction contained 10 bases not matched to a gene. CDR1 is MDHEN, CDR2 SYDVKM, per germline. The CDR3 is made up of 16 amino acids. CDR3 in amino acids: CASSPPGLVGTGELFF. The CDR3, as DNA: TGTGCCAGCAGTCCTCCGGGACTAGTGGGGACCGGGGAGCTGTTTTTT.

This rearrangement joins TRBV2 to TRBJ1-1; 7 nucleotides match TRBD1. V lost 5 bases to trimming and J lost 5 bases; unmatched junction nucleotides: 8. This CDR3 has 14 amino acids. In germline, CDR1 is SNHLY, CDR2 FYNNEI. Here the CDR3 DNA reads TGTGCCAGCAGTCTAAAACAGGGGCGTACTGAAGCTTTCTTT. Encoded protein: CASSLKQGRTEAFF.

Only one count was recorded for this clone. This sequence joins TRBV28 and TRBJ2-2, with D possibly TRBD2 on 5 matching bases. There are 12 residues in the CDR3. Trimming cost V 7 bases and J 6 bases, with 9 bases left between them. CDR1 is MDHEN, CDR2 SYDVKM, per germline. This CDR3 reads CASKLGAGELFF. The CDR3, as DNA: TGTGCCAGCAAGCTGGGAGCCGGGGAGCTGTTTTTT. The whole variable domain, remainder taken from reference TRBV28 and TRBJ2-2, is DVKVTQSSRYLVKRTGEKVFLECVQDMDHENMFWYRQDPGLGLRLIYFSYDVKMKEKGDIPEGYSVSREKKERFSLILESASTNQTSMYLCASKLGAGELFFGEGSRLTVL.

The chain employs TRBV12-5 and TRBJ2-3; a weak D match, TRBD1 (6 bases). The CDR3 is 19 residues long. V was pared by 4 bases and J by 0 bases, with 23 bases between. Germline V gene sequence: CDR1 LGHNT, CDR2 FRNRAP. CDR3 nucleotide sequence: TGTGCTAGTGGTTCCCCCCTAGCCTCCCCGGGACACAGCACAGATACGCAGTATTTT. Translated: CASGSPLASPGHSTDTQYF.

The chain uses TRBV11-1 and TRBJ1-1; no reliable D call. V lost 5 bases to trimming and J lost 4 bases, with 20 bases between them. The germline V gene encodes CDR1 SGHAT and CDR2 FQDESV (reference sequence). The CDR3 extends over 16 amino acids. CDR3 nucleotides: TGTGCCAGCAGCCACCGCGGGAATAACCGGGGCACTGAAGCTTTCTTT. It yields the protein CASSHRGNNRGTEAFF.